This TCR beta chain was identified in a study of T cell responses to AZD1222 COVID-19 vaccine. Study-wide results and caveats: AZD1222 recipients seropositive at baseline numbered only 5 or 6. An increase in Spike-specific TCR breadth and depth was observed after two AZD1222 doses. In the spike-specific TCR repertoire, nearly half reportedly target unmutated variant regions.

As regards this clone: What it binds is unknown.

Germline lookup yields CDR1 MDHEN and CDR2 SYDVKM. V lost 6 bases and J 0 bases, leaving 9 bases between the germline ends. The CDR3 totals 14 residues. Sequenced by immunoSEQ multiplex PCR; TCRdb stores in-frame clones only, minus some. This table holds roughly 130,000 clones, approximately 85% found once. V usage is TRBV28 and J usage is TRBJ1-5; unclear D gene. The specimen comprised peripheral blood, sampled on day 0 of MenACWY control vaccination. The clonotype comes from an adult in good health. In nucleotides, the CDR3 is TGTGCCAGCAGCCAAAGGTATAGCAATCAGCCCCAGCATTTT. Residues: CASSQRYSNQPQHF.